One and the same sample provided the 14 T cell receptor beta chains below, sequenced in a study of blood T cell repertoires in COVID-19 (dated by TCRdb to the early 2020s). Library generation was performed with the immunoSEQ multiplex PCR assay. The immuneACCESS repertoire file appears here via TCRdb, limited to in-frame rearrangements. These files lack a portion of the clones; in checked studies, under half of the deficit traces to unresolved V genes, and the cause of the others is not known. For this sample there are almost 200,000 clones; about 76% appear just once. The ten largest clones add up to almost 6% of the sample. Specimen: peripheral blood. Receptor source: a woman between 40 and 55 years old with COVID-19, enrolled during active disease.

In the case of this clone: Other DNA sequences in the same sample also yield this CDR3. The J gene is TRBJ1-2, the V gene TRBV9, with 8 positions matching TRBD1. This CDR3 has 16 residues. CDR1 and CDR2 from the germline V gene are SGDLS and YYNGEE. V gave up 2 bases and J gave up 4 bases; unmatched junction bases: 10. In DNA form, the CDR3 reads TGTGCCAGCAGCGTCAGGGGGCAGGGGGGGACCTATGGCTACACCTTC. Translated: CASSVRGQGGTYGYTF.

For the CDR3, the DNA is TGTGCCACCAGTGATTCTCGGGAGACCCAGTACTTC. Its protein is CATSDSRETQYF. The V gene is TRBV24-1, the J gene TRBJ2-5; D is unclear. The CDR3 totals 12 residues. Per germline, CDR1 KGHDR and CDR2 SFDVKD. V was cut by 2 bases and J by 5 bases, with 5 bases left in between.

This clone was observed at least ten times. The CDR3 region is CASSQYYGGSSEQYF. CDR3 sequence (DNA): TGCGCCAGCAGCCAATATTACGGGGGTAGCTCCGAGCAGTACTTC. The chain recombines TRBV4-1 with TRBJ2-7, with a possible D match to TRBD2 (6 bases). The germline V gene has CDR1 MGHRA and CDR2 YSYEKL. The length of the CDR3 is 15 residues. With 2 bases removed from V and 6 bases from J, the gap between germline ends came to 17 bases.

This chain uses TRBV7-9 with TRBJ2-1; TRBD1 agrees at 7 bases. There are 16 residues in the CDR3. The V gene end was trimmed by 4 bases and the J gene end by 6 bases; junction bases not matched to a gene: 12. Per the germline V gene, CDR1 is SEHNR and CDR2 is FQNEAQ (reference sequence). As DNA, the CDR3 is TGTGCCAGCAGCTCATTGATTACAGGGGATAGCAATGAGCAGTTCTTC. It is translated as CASSSLITGDSNEQFF.

The chain recombines TRBV27 with TRBJ1-2; tentatively, D is TRBD1 (5 bases). The germline V gene encodes CDR1 MNHEY and CDR2 SMNVEV (reference sequence). The CDR3 sequence is 14 residues long. V gave up 8 bases and J gave up 5 bases, with 18 bases separating them. CDR3 loop: CASWDLTDYYGYTF. DNA of the CDR3: TGTGCCAGCTGGGACCTGACGGACTATTATGGCTACACCTTC.

This chain joins TRBV9 and TRBJ1-1; a weak D match, TRBD1 (6 bases). The germline V gene has CDR1 SGDLS and CDR2 YYNGEE. Trimming took 3 bases from V and 5 from J, leaving 17 bases between them. The CDR3 is 15 amino acids. CDR3 sequence reads: CASSAGTGKATEAFF. The CDR3 DNA reads as TGTGCCAGCAGCGCCGGAACAGGGAAGGCAACTGAAGCTTTCTTT.

This clone was observed at least ten times. The chain links TRBV9 to TRBJ2-7, with D possibly matching TRBD2 (6 bases). The germline gives CDR1 SGDLS, CDR2 YYNGEE. The CDR3 contains 14 residues. V shed 3 bases and J shed 0 bases, with 10 bases lying between them. CDR3 nucleotide sequence: TGTGCCAGCAGCGCGGGACTTACCTCCTACGAGCAGTACTTC. Encoded protein: CASSAGLTSYEQYF.

This clone was counted between two and nine times. The V gene is TRBV27, the J gene TRBJ2-6; D not resolved. Trimming pared 3 bases from V and 0 bases from J, leaving 12 bases between. CDR3 length equals 17 residues. CDR1 is MNHEY, CDR2 SMNVEV, per germline (reference sequence). The CDR3: CASSLGSPYSGANVLTF. In nucleotides, the CDR3 is TGTGCCAGCAGTTTGGGCAGTCCCTACTCTGGGGCCAACGTCCTGACTTTC.

The CDR3 here is CASSLDGGAIPYEQYF. For the CDR3, the DNA is TGTGCCAGCAGTTTAGATGGGGGCGCGATCCCCTACGAGCAGTACTTC. The rearrangement uses TRBV28 and TRBJ2-7; a weak D match, TRBD1 (6 bases). V dropped 2 bases and J dropped 2 bases, with 16 bases sitting between them. The germline CDR1 and CDR2 sequences are MDHEN and SYDVKM. This CDR3 has 16 residues. The full variable domain, with the rest looked up from reference TRBV28 and TRBJ2-7, is DVKVTQSSRYLVKRTGEKVFLECVQDMDHENMFWYRQDPGLGLRLIYFSYDVKMKEKGDIPEGYSVSREKKERFSLILESASTNQTSMYLCASSLDGGAIPYEQYFGPGTRLTVT.

There are a few counts of this clone. This sequence joins TRBV19 and TRBJ1-1, with 7 bases that match TRBD1. Trimming at V came to 5 bases and at J to 3 bases, leaving 15 bases not matched to a gene. CDR3 length: 17 residues. CDR1 and CDR2 (germline): LNHDA, SQIVND (reference sequence). CDR3 region: CASSLGRGLMSDTEAFF. The CDR3 DNA is TGTGCCAGTAGTTTAGGCAGGGGGTTGATGTCGGACACTGAAGCTTTCTTT. Variable domain in full (rest from reference TRBV19 and TRBJ1-1): DGGITQSPKYLFRKEGQNVTLSCEQNLNHDAMYWYRQDPGQGLRLIYYSQIVNDFQKGDIAEGYSVSREKKESFPLTVTSAQKNPTAFYLCASSLGRGLMSDTEAFFGQGTRLTVV.

Comment on this clone: At the DNA level, this CDR3 is encoded by other sequences in the same sample as well. The chain carries TRBV7-8 and TRBJ1-4; 7 nucleotides line up with TRBD1. J lost 0 bases, V lost 5 bases, and 12 bases had no gene match. Germline CDR1 is SGHVS and CDR2 is FQNEAQ. This CDR3 comprises 18 residues. CDR3 residues: CASSLVAGGPATNEKLFF. The CDR3, as DNA: TGTGCCAGCAGCCTAGTGGCAGGGGGACCTGCAACTAATGAAAAACTGTTTTTT.

The CDR3 sequence: CASSPGQGGYGYTF. The CDR3, as DNA: TGTGCCAGCAGCCCCGGACAGGGTGGATATGGCTACACCTTC. The chain links TRBV7-2 to TRBJ1-2, with TRBD1 matching 8 bases. The V gene end was trimmed by 5 bases and the J gene end by 5 bases; junction bases not matched to a gene: 7. Germline V gene sequence: CDR1 SGHTA, CDR2 FQGNSA. The length of the CDR3 is 14 residues.

This chain joins TRBV5-1 and TRBJ2-1, with TRBD2 identical over 8 bases. This CDR3 spans 16 amino acids. Germline values: CDR1 SGHRS, CDR2 YFSETQ. V was clipped by 0 bases and J by 4 bases; unmatched bases: 6. The CDR3 loop is CASSLATSGQYNEQFF. The CDR3 DNA follows: TGCGCCAGCAGCTTGGCAACTAGCGGACAATACAATGAGCAGTTCTTC.

In its sample, this clone was seen many times. This chain connects TRBV7-8 to TRBJ2-7; 9 bases are a match to TRBD2. This CDR3 contains 15 residues. V shed 3 bases and J 1 base; nucleotides not matched to a gene: 4. Germline CDR1 is SGHVS and CDR2 is FQNEAQ. Here the CDR3 DNA reads TGTGCCAGCAGCTTCCCCCTAGCGGGGTCCTACGAGCAGTACTTC. Translated, it gives CASSFPLAGSYEQYF.